This T cell receptor beta chain was profiled in a study of T cell repertoires in cytomegalovirus infection. TCRdb analysed the reads with MiXCR anew, one entry per CDR3 protein. Of about a million distinct CDR3 sequences detected, approximately 32% appear once; the ten largest clones hold 13%. A few counts support this clonotype. Its cognate antigen is unknown. The CDR3 loop spans 15 amino acids. V dropped 5 bases and J dropped 4; count of bases not matched to a gene: 7. Study-level results: Clonotype analysis showed dominance of the ex vivo response by HLA-C-restricted CMV-specific TCR beta clonotypes. Summed public TCR beta family frequency identified CMV carriers bearing the relevant HLA.

This receptor was taken from a human donor in good health (CMV status not recorded). Some clones in this sample may be carry-over from other donors' samples. Source: cultured CD8+ T cells from PBMCs, taken from culture after CMV antigen stimulation. The chain combines TRBV12-3 or TRBV12-4 with TRBJ1-2; TRBD1 matches at 10 bases. CDR3 region: CASSMGQGFFYGYTF. The CDR3 DNA reads as TGTGCCAGCAGTATGGGACAGGGGTTTTTCTATGGCTACACCTTC.